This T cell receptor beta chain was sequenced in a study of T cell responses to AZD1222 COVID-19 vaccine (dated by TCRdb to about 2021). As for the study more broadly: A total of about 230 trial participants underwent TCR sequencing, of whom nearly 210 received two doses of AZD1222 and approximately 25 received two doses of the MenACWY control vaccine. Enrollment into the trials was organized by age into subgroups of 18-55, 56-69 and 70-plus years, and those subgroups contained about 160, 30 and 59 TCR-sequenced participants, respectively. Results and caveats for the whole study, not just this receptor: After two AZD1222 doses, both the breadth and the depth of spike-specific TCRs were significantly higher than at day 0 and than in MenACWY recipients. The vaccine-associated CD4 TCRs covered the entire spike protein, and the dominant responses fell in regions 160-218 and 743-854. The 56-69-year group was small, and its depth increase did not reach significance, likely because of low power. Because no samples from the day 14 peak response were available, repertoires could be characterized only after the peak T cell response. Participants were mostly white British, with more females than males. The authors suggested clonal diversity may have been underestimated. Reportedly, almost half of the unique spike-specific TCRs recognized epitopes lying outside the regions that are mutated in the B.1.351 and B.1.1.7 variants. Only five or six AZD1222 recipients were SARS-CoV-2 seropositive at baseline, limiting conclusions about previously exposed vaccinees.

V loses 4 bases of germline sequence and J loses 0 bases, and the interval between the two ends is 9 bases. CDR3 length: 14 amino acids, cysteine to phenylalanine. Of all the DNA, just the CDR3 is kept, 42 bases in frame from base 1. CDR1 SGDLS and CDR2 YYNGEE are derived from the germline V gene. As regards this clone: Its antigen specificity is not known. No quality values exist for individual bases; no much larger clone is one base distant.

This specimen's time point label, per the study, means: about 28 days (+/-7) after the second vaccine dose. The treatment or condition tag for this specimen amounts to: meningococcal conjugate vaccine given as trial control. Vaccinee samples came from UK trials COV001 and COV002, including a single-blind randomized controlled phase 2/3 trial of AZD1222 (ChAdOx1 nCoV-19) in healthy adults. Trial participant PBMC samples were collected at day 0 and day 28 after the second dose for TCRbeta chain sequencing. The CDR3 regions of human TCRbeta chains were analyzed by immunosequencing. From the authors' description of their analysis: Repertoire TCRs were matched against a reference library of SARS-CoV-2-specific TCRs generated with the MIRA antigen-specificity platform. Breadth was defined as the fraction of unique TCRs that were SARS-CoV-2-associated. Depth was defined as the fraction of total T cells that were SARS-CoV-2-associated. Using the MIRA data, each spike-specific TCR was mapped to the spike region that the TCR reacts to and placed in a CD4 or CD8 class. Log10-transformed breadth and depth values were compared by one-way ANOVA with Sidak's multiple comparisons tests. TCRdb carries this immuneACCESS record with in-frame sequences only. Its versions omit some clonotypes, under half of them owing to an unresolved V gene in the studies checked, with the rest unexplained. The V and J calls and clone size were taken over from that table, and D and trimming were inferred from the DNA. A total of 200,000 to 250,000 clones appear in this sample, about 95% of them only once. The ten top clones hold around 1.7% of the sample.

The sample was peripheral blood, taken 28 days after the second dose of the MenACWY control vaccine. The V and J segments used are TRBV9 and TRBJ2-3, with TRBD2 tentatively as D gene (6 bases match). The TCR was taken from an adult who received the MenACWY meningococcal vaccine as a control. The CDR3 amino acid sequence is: CASSLRGSTDTQYF. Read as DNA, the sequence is TGTGCCAGCAGCTTACGGGGGAGCACAGATACGCAGTATTTT.